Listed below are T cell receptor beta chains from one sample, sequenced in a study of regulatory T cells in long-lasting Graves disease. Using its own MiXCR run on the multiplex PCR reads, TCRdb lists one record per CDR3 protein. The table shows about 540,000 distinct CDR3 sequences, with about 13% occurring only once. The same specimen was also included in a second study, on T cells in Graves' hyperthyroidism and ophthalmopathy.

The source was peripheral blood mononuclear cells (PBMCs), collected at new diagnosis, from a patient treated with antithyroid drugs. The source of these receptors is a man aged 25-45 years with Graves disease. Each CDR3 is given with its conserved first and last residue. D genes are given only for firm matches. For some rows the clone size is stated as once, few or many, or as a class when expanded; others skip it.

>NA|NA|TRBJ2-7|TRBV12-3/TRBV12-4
CASSFVRQGYEQYF
TGTGCCAGCAGTTTCGTCCGCCAGGGCTACGAGCAGTACTTC
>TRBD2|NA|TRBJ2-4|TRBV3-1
CASSSSSGWGSIQYF
TGTGCCAGCAGCTCGTCTAGCGGGTGGGGAAGCATTCAGTACTTC
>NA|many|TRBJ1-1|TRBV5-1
CASSLNERTEAFF
TGCGCCAGCAGCTTGAATGAACGGACTGAAGCTTTCTTT
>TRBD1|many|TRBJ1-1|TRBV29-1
CSGRTGAEAFF
TGCAGCGGCCGGACAGGGGCTGAAGCTTTCTTT
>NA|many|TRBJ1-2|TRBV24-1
CATSEGNQANYGYTF
TGTGCCACCTCGGAGGGAAACCAGGCTAACTATGGCTACACCTTC
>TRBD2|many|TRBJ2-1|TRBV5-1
CASSLDGRVINEQFF
TGCGCCAGCAGCTTGGACGGGAGGGTAATCAATGAGCAGTTCTTC
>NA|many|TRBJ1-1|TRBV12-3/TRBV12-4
CASSLGPMVAFF
TGTGCCAGCAGTTTGGGGCCCATGGTGGCTTTCTTT
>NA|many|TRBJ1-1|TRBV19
CASIIAGSLGNAEAFF
TGTGCCAGTATTATCGCTGGGAGCCTGGGGAATGCTGAAGCTTTCTTT
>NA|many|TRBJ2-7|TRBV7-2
CASSPVAGTSYEQYF
TGTGCCAGCAGCCCCGTGGCAGGAACCTCCTACGAGCAGTACTTC
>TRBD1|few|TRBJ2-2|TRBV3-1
CASSQWDRETGELFF
TGTGCCAGCAGCCAATGGGACAGGGAAACCGGGGAGCTGTTTTTT
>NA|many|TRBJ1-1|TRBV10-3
CAAVPGTVNTEAFF
TGTGCCGCCGTTCCCGGGACTGTGAACACTGAAGCTTTCTTT